Given below is one TCR beta chain in context. The sample's time point: baseline pretreatment blood. The treatment was: 15 Gy SBRT to primary tumor, nephrectomy 4 weeks later. This entry belongs to a study of radiation and T cells in renal cell carcinoma. Only in-frame clones appear in the TCRdb table, and some are missing; sequencing was by immunoSEQ multiplex PCR. The table lists tens of thousands of clones, over 65% of them singletons. The V end lost 3 bases, the J end lost 4 bases, and 18 bases lay between the germline ends. CDR1 is WSHSY and CDR2 is SAAADI in the germline V gene. The CDR3 sequence is 16 residues long.

The chain carries TRBV10-2 and TRBJ2-5; D may correspond to TRBD1 or TRBD2 (6 bases each). The sequences come from blood, collected from a patient whose treatment included radiotherapy and nephrectomy. The TCR comes from a man in his 60s with renal cell carcinoma. The CDR3 spells CASSEGGLLGGETQYF. CDR3 nucleotides: TGCGCCAGCAGTGAAGGGGGGCTCCTGGGAGGAGAGACCCAGTACTTC.